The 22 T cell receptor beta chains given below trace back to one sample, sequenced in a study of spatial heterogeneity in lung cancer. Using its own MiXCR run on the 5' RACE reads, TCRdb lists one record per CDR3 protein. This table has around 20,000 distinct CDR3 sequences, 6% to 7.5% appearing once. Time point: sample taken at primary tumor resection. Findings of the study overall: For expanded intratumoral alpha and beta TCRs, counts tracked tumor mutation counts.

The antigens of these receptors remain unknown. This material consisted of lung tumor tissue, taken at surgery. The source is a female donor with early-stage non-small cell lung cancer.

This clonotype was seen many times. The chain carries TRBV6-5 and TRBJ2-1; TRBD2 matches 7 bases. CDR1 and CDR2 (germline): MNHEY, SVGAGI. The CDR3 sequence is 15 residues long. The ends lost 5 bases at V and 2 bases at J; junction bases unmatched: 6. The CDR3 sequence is CASSTSSGPYNEQFF. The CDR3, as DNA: TGTGCCAGCAGTACGTCTAGCGGTCCCTACAATGAGCAGTTCTTC.

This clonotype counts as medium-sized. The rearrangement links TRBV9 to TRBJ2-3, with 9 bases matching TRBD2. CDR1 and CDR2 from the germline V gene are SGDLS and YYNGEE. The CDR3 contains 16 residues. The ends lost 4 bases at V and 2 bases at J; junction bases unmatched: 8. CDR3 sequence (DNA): TGTGCCAGCAGCCTTTCTGGGACTAGCTACACAGATACGCAGTATTTT. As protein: CASSLSGTSYTDTQYF. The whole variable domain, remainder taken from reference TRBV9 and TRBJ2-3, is DSGVTQTPKHLITATGQRVTLRCSPRSGDLSVYWYQQSLDQGLQFLIQYYNGEERAKGNILERFSAQQFPDLHSELNLSSLELGDSALYFCASSLSGTSYTDTQYFGPGTRLTVL.

The CDR3 loop is CATSAQTETQYF. The CDR3 DNA sequence: TGTGCCACCAGTGCCCAGACGGAGACCCAGTACTTC. The V and J genes are TRBV24-1 and TRBJ2-5, with D hard to call. V was cut by 5 bases and J by 5 bases, with 8 bases left in between. The CDR3 runs to 12 residues. From germline, CDR1 is KGHDR and CDR2 SFDVKD.

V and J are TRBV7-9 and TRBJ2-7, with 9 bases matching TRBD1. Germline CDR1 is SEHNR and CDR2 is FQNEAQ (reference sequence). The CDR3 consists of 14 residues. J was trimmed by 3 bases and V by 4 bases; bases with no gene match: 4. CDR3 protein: CASSSTGGHYEQYF. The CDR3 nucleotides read TGTGCCAGCAGCTCGACAGGGGGTCACTACGAGCAGTACTTC.

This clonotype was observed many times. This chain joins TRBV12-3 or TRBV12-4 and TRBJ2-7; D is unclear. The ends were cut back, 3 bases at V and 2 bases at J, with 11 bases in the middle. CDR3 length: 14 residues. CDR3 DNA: TGTGCCAGCAGTTTCCTTTCAGGAGCCTACGAGCAGTACTTC. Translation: CASSFLSGAYEQYF.

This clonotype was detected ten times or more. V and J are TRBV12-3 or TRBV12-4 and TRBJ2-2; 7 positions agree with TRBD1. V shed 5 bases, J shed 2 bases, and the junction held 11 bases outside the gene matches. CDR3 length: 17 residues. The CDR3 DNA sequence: TGTGCCAGCAGTCCACTGACAGGGAGAGAAAACACCGGGGAGCTGTTTTTT. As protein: CASSPLTGRENTGELFF.

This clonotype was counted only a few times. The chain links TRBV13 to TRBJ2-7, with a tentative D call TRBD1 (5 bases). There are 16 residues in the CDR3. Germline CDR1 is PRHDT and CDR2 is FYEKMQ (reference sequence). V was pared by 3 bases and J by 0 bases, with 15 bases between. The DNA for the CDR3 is TGTGCCAGCAGCTTTTACAGACAGTTTAGCTCCTACGAGCAGTACTTC. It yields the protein CASSFYRQFSSYEQYF.

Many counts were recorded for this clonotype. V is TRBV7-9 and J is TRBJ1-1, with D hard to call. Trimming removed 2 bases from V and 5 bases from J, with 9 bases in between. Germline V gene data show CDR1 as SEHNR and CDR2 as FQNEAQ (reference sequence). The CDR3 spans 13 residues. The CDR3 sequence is CASSLTVSTEAFF. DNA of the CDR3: TGTGCCAGCAGCTTAACGGTGTCGACTGAAGCTTTCTTT.

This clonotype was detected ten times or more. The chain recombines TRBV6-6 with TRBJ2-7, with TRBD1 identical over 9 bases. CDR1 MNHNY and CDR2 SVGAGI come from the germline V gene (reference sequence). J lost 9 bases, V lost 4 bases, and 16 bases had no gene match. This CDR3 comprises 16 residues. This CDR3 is CASSSSRTGESIMQYF. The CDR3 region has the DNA TGTGCCAGCAGTTCCAGCCGGACAGGGGAATCTATCATGCAGTACTTC.

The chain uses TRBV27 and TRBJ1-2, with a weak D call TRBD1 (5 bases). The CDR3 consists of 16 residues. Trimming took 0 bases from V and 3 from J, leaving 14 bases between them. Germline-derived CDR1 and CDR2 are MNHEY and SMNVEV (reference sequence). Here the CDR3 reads CASSLSPGRTDYGYTF. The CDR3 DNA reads TGTGCCAGCAGTTTATCGCCGGGACGGACCGACTATGGCTACACCTTC.

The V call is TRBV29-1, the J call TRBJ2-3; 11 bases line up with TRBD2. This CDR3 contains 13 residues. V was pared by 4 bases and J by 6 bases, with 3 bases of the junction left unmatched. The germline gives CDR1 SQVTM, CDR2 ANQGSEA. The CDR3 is CSVVRTSGDTQYF. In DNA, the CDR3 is TGCAGCGTTGTCAGGACTAGCGGGGATACGCAGTATTTT.

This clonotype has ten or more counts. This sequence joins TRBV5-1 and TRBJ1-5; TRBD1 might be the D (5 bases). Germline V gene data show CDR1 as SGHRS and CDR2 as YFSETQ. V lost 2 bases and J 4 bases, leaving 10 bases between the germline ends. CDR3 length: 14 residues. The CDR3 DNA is TGCGCCAGCAGCTTAAAGCCAGGGAATCAGCCCCAGCATTTT. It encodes CASSLKPGNQPQHF.

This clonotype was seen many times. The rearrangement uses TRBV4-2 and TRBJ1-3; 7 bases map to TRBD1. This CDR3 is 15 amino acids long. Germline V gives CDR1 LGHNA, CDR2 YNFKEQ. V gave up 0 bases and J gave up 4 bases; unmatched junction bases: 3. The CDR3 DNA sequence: TGTGCCAGCAGCCAAGAACAGGGGCTGGGAAACACCATATATTTT. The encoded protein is CASSQEQGLGNTIYF.

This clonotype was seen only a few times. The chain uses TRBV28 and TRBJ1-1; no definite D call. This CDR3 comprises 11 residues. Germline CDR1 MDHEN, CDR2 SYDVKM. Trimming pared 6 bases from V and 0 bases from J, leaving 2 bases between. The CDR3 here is CASRLNTEAFF. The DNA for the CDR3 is TGTGCCAGCAGGTTGAACACTGAAGCTTTCTTT.

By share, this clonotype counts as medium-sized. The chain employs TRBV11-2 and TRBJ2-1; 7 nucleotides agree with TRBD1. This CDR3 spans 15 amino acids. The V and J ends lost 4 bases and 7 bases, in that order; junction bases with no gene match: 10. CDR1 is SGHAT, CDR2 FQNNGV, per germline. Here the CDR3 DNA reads TGTGCCAGCAGCTCGGCGTGGACAGGCGGGAATGAGCAGTTCTTC. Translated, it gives CASSSAWTGGNEQFF.

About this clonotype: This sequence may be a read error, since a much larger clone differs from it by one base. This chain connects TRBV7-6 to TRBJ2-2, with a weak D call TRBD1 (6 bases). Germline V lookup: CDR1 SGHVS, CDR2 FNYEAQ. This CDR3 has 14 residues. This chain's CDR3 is CASSLDSNTGALFF. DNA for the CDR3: TGTGCCAGCAGCTTGGACAGCAACACCGGGGCGCTGTTTTTT.

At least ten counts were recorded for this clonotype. In nucleotides, the CDR3 is TGTGCCAGCAGCCACTGGGACAGGGAGGAGACCCAGTACTTC. It codes for CASSHWDREETQYF. The rearrangement uses TRBV3-1 and TRBJ2-5; 9 bases line up with TRBD1. CDR3 size: 14 residues. In germline, CDR1 is LGHDT, CDR2 YNNKEL (reference sequence). J gave up 5 bases and V 3 bases, and 4 bases lay outside the gene matches.

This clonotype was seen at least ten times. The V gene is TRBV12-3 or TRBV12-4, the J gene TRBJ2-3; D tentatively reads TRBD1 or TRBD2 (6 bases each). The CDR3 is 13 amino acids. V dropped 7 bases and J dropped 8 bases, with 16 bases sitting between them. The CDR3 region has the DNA TGTGCCAGCACCGAGAATTCGGGGGCTACGCAGTATTTT. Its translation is CASTENSGATQYF.

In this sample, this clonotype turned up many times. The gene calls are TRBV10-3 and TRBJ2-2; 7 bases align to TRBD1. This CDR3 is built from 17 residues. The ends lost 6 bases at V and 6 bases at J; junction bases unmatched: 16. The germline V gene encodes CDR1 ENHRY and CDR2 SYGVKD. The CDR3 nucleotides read TGTGCCATCAGGCAAACACACAGGGGTCGGGACGCCGGGGAGCTGTTTTTT. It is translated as CAIRQTHRGRDAGELFF.

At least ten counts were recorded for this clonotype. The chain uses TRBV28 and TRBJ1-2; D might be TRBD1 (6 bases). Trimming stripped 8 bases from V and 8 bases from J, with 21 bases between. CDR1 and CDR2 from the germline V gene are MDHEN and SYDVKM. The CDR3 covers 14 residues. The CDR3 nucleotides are TGTGCCAGCCTAGAAGGACAGCTGACTTTCGGCTACACCTTC. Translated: CASLEGQLTFGYTF.

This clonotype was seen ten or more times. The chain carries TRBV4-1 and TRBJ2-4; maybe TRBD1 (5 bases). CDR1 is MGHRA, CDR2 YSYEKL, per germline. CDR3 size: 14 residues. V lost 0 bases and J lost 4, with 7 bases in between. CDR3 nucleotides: TGCGCCAGCAGCCAAGAACAGGCAAAAAACATTCAGTACTTC. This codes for CASSQEQAKNIQYF.

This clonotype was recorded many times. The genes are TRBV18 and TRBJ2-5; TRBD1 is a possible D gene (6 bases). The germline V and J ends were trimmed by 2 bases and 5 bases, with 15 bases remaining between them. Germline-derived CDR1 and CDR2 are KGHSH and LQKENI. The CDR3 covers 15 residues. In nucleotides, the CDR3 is TGTGCCAGCTCACCAAGTTTGGGGGCACGGGAGACCCAGTACTTC. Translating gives CASSPSLGARETQYF. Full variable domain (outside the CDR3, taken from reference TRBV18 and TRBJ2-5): NAGVMQNPRHLVRRRGQEARLRCSPMKGHSHVYWYRQLPEEGLKFMVYLQKENIIDESGMPKERFSAEFPKEGPSILRIQQVVRGDSAAYFCASSPSLGARETQYFGPGTRLLVL.